This TCR beta chain emerged from a study of OX40 agonist ivuxolimab in advanced cancers. As for the study more broadly: Ivuxolimab, which targeted the costimulatory receptor OX40 (CD134), was an agonistic, fully human IgG2 monoclonal antibody. Of the 50 or so patients in dose escalation, around 20 had hepatocellular carcinoma, some 15 had melanoma, 9 had renal cell carcinoma and 9 had head and neck cancer. Prior anti-PD-1, anti-PD-L1 or anti-CTLA-4 therapy was permitted, and approximately 42% of dose-escalation patients had received checkpoint inhibitors. In the dose-escalation cohort, 82.7% of patients were male, and the mean age was roughly 60 years with a range of about 20 to 79. Peripheral TCRbeta sequencing was intended to test whether TCR sequence diversity was altered and clonal T-cell expansion was caused by ivuxolimab. Three dose-escalation patients achieved partial responses, one with hepatocellular carcinoma and two with cutaneous melanoma. Intravenous ivuxolimab was administered to patients every 2 weeks at six dose levels: 0.01, 0.1, 0.3, 1.5, 3 and 10 mg/kg. The monotherapy dose-escalation portion (N ≈ 52 patients) of the phase I ivuxolimab trial is reported in the paper.

Comments on this clone: Its antigen is unknown. Nothing much larger sits one base from this clone, and base qualities are not available.

The paper's findings and limits, for the study overall: In the 0.1-3.0 mg/kg groups, partial responders were among the patients with the lowest normalized peripheral clonal expansion, particularly in CD8+ T cells. Low levels of normalized T-cell clonal expansion were also shown by some nonresponding patients. The antigen specificity of the peripheral T cells that underwent clonal expansion was not determined. After ivuxolimab, CD8+ T cells had more expanded clones than CD4+ T cells on average. At doses of 0.1 to 3.0 mg/kg, clonal expansion of both CD4+ and CD8+ T cells in blood was seen between baseline and week 6.

The CDR3 contains 12 residues, cysteine and phenylalanine counted. Just the 36-base CDR3 DNA is kept, in frame starting at base 1. Trimming removed 0 bases from V and 10 bases from J, leaving 7 bases between the germline ends. Sequences SEHNR (CDR1) and FQNEAQ (CDR2) are obtained from the germline V gene (reference sequence). Patients with autoimmune disease history or receiving systemic immunosuppression were excluded from the trial. Peripheral blood for TCR sequencing was drawn from every dose cohort at baseline, at cycle 4 day 1 and at cycle 7 day 1. Samples were obtained from an open-label, multicenter, first-in-human phase I dose-escalation trial of ivuxolimab. Adults with locally advanced or metastatic melanoma, renal cell, hepatocellular, or head and neck squamous cell carcinoma were enrolled in the trial. CD4+ and CD8+ T cells were sorted separately from peripheral blood before TCR sequencing.

For sequencing of the TCRbeta CDR3 region, genomic DNA was extracted from the sorted cells. TCRbeta CDR3 regions were sequenced using the immunoSEQ Assay. TCRdb obtained this table from immuneACCESS and retained in-frame rearrangements with V and J assigned. These tables miss some clones; where compared with another copy, unresolved V genes account for less than half of the shortfall, and the remainder is unexplained. A total of 15,000 to 20,000 clones appear in this sample, over 75% of them only once. The leading ten clones occupy roughly half of the sample. The sample was CD4+ or CD8+ T cells sorted from blood, taken in a trial of the OX40 agonist ivuxolimab. The chain couples TRBV7-9 to TRBJ2-1; no D gene is confidently identified. The receptor comes from an adult with an advanced solid tumor such as melanoma, head and neck, liver or kidney cancer. DNA sequence: TGTGCCAGCAGCTTAGCCACCCAGGAGCAGTTCTTC. The translation is CASSLATQEQFF.